These T cell receptor beta chains were read from a single sample in a study of cytomegalovirus exposure and HLA in healthy donors. Assay: immunoSEQ multiplex PCR; the TCRdb copy retains only in-frame clones and omits some. The data hold about 130,000 clones, with roughly 76% observed a single time. Specimen: PBMCs. The receptors come from a woman in her fifties or sixties in good health and CMV-seronegative. CDR3s include the opening cysteine and the closing phenylalanine or tryptophan. The D gene is left open where the match is weak. Expanded clones get a size class; other rows say once, few or many, or leave the size out.

TRBJ2-2 NA TRBV30 NA TGTGCCTGGAGTGTACTTTTGAACACCGGGGAGCTGTTTTTT CAWSVLLNTGELFF
TRBJ2-7 NA TRBV19 NA TGTGCCAGTAGCCTCGCGGGACCTTCCTACGAGCAGTACTTC CASSLAGPSYEQYF
TRBJ1-1 NA TRBV6-1 TRBD1 TGTGCCAGCAGACAACAGGGGTACCTCACTGAAGCTTTCTTT CASRQQGYLTEAFF
TRBJ2-3 once TRBV18 NA TGTGCCAGCTCACCGGTGGGCAGGGTAGGCGATACGCAGTATTTT CASSPVGRVGDTQYF
TRBJ2-2 NA TRBV19 NA TGTGCCAGCATAGATAGGCGGGCCCCCGCGAACACCGGGGAGCTGTTTTTT CASIDRRAPANTGELFF
TRBJ1-3 NA TRBV5-1 TRBD1 TGCGCCAGCAGCTTGATGGGGACAGGGGGCTCTGGAAACACCATATATTTT CASSLMGTGGSGNTIYF
TRBJ2-1 NA TRBV7-2 TRBD2 TGTGCCAGCAGCTTAGCCAGCGGGAGCTTGGATGAGCAGTTCTTC CASSLASGSLDEQFF
TRBJ1-1 few TRBV4-3 TRBD1 TGCGCCAGCAGCTTGGGACAGGGGGTCACTGAAGCTTTCTTT CASSLGQGVTEAFF
TRBJ2-2 NA TRBV7-9 NA TGTTCCAGCAGCCCGATCCCAGAGAACACCGGGGAGCTGTTTTTT CSSSPIPENTGELFF
TRBJ2-7 NA TRBV7-6 TRBD2 TGTGCCAGCAGCTCTGGACTAGCGGGAAACGAGCAGTACTTC CASSSGLAGNEQYF
TRBJ1-4 NA TRBV10-3 TRBD1 TGTGCCATCAGTGAGACCAGGACAGGGGGCAATGAAAAACTGTTTTTT CAISETRTGGNEKLFF
TRBJ2-5 NA TRBV7-8 TRBD2 TGTGCCAGCAGCTTAAGACTAGCGGAGACGTACCAAGAGACCCAGTACTTC CASSLRLAETYQETQYF
TRBJ1-1 NA TRBV5-6 NA TGTGCCAGCAGCTTTTACGTCCCAAGACAAGACAGTGAAGCTTTCTTT CASSFYVPRQDSEAFF
TRBJ1-2 NA TRBV9 TRBD1 TGTGCCAGCAGCGTAGGTCCCGGGACAGGGCTCACGCGTTATGGCTACACCTTC CASSVGPGTGLTRYGYTF
TRBJ2-7 medium-sized TRBV6-5 TRBD2 TGTGCCAGCAGTTACTCCCGACGGACTAGTGAGCAGTACTTC CASSYSRRTSEQYF
TRBJ2-7 few TRBV7-9 TRBD2 TGTGCCAGCAGCTTACTTTGTACTAGCGGGAGCGCCTACGAGCAGTACTTC CASSLLCTSGSAYEQYF
TRBJ1-3 NA TRBV30 NA TGTGCCCAACGCGGGTTCACTGGAAACACCATATATTTT CAQRGFTGNTIYF
TRBJ1-4 NA TRBV28 TRBD1 TGTGCCAGCAGACCAGGGGGAGCCAATGAAAAACTGTTTTTT CASRPGGANEKLFF
TRBJ2-3 NA TRBV7-9 TRBD1 TGTGCCAGCAGCTTTCCGGGACAGGGGTCGGACACAGATACGCAGTATTTT CASSFPGQGSDTDTQYF
TRBJ2-2 NA TRBV7-3 NA TGTGCCAGCAGCGAAGGGACTTTCACCGGGGAGCTGTTTTTT CASSEGTFTGELFF
TRBJ2-1 NA TRBV28 NA TGTGCCAGCAGTTTATGGGTGGGGGCCCCTGAGCAGTTCTTC CASSLWVGAPEQFF
TRBJ2-2 NA TRBV19 NA TGTGCCAGTACTCTAGGCGGTGGGTACACCGGGGAGCTGTTTTTT CASTLGGGYTGELFF
TRBJ2-7 NA TRBV5-1 NA TGCGCCAGCAGCTTGGCTCAGGACTACGAGCAGTACTTC CASSLAQDYEQYF
TRBJ2-2 NA TRBV19 NA TGTGCCAGTAGTATAGGTCCAGGAGGCGGGGAGCTGTTTTTT CASSIGPGGGELFF
TRBJ1-2 NA TRBV2 NA TGTGCCAGCAGACTGGGAGGCTCTCCGACCTTTTATGGCTACACCTTC CASRLGGSPTFYGYTF
TRBJ2-6 NA TRBV11-2 NA TGTGCCAGCAGCTTACTCCCCGTCTCTGGGGCCAACGTCCTGACTTTC CASSLLPVSGANVLTF
TRBJ2-6 few TRBV5-1 NA TGCGCCAGCAGCTTGGCGGGTACTGGGGCCAACGTCCTGACTTTC CASSLAGTGANVLTF
TRBJ2-7 NA TRBV2 TRBD1 TGTGCCAGCAGGGTCGGGACAGGCACCTACGAGCAGTACTTC CASRVGTGTYEQYF
TRBJ2-7 NA TRBV4-1 TRBD2 TGCGCCAGCAGCCACCCGGGACTAGCGGTACCCTGCGAGCAGTACTTC CASSHPGLAVPCEQYF
TRBJ2-7 NA TRBV5-1 NA TGCGCCAGCAGCTTGGGTAATTACGAGCAGTACTTC CASSLGNYEQYF
TRBJ2-2 NA TRBV28 NA TGTGCCAGCAGTTTGGGGCGGGATCCAACCGGGGAGCTGTTTTTT CASSLGRDPTGELFF
TRBJ2-2 NA TRBV7-3 TRBD2 TGTGCCAGCAGCCCAGGACTAGCAAACACCGGGGAGCTGTTTTTT CASSPGLANTGELFF
TRBJ2-1 NA TRBV28 TRBD2 TGTGCCAGCAATACGCTAGCGGGAAATGAGCAGTTCTTC CASNTLAGNEQFF
TRBJ2-7 NA TRBV5-1 TRBD2 TGCGCCAGCAGCTTGTACCCCACTAGCGGCGCCTCCTACGAGCAGTACTTC CASSLYPTSGASYEQYF
TRBJ1-2 NA TRBV19 NA TGTGCCAGTAGTTCGGGGATTGGCTACACCTTC CASSSGIGYTF
TRBJ2-7 NA TRBV28 TRBD1 TGTGCCAGCAGCAAAAAGACAGGGCCAATTTATTACGAGCAGTACTTC CASSKKTGPIYYEQYF
TRBJ1-2 NA TRBV28 TRBD1 TGTGCCAGCAGTTATTTTCCCGGATCACGAAGGGACAGTAACTATGGCTACACCTTC CASSYFPGSRRDSNYGYTF
TRBJ1-2 NA TRBV7-2 NA TGTGCCAGCAGCCTAGGACAGAATAACTATGGCTACACCTTC CASSLGQNNYGYTF
TRBJ2-3 NA TRBV30 TRBD2 TGTGCCTGGAGGAGACTAGCGGGTACCACAGATACGCAGTATTTT CAWRRLAGTTDTQYF
TRBJ2-7 once TRBV6-5 NA TGTGCCAGCAGTTACACCGCGCAGGGAAGCTCCTACGAGCAGTACTTC CASSYTAQGSSYEQYF
TRBJ1-2 few TRBV5-6 NA TGTGCCAGCAGCTCGACTGCGAATCTTGTGGCGGAAGGCTACACCTTC CASSSTANLVAEGYTF
TRBJ2-1 few TRBV7-2 TRBD2 TGTGCCAGCAGACTGACCTTAGCGGGAATCAATGAGCAGTTCTTC CASRLTLAGINEQFF
TRBJ1-5 NA TRBV30 NA TGTGCCTGGAGTCTGCAGGGAAATCAGCCCCAGCATTTT CAWSLQGNQPQHF
TRBJ1-1 NA TRBV9 NA TGTGCCAGCAGCGTAGCGAGTGACACTGAAGCTTTCTTT CASSVASDTEAFF
TRBJ1-1 NA TRBV19 NA TGTGCCAGTAGCGCCCCGCAGGGAAGGTTTTATGACACTGAAGCTTTCTTT CASSAPQGRFYDTEAFF
TRBJ2-7 few TRBV25-1 NA TGTGCCAGCAGTGAATTTGAGGCGTACGAGCAGTACTTC CASSEFEAYEQYF
TRBJ2-5 NA TRBV28 NA TGTGCCAGCAGTACAGGGAGAGAGCAGTACTTC CASSTGREQYF